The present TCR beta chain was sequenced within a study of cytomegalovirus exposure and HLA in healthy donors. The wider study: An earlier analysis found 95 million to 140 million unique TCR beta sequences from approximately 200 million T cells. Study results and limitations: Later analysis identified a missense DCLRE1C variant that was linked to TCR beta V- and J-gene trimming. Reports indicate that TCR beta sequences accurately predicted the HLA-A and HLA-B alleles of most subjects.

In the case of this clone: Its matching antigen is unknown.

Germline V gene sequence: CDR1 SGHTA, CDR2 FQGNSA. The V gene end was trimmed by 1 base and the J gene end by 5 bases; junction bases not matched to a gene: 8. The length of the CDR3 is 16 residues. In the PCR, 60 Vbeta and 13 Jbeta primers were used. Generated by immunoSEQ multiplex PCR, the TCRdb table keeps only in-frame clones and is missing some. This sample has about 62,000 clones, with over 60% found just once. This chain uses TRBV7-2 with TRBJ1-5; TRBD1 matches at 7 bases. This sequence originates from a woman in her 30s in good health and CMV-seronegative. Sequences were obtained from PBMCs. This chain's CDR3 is CASSLEGAGIYQPQHF. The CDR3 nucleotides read TGTGCCAGCAGCTTAGAGGGGGCAGGGATCTATCAGCCCCAGCATTTT.